This TCR beta chain stems from a study of response to subunit inactivated influenza vaccine. Study-wide findings and caveats: Seasonal influenza vaccination, on each occasion, was suggested by the authors to recruit few new T cells.

A remark on this clonotype: Its target is unknown.

The V gene end was trimmed by 3 bases and the J gene end by 1 base; junction bases not matched to a gene: 3. From germline, CDR1 is SGDLS and CDR2 YYNGEE. The CDR3 is made up of 15 amino acids. Each CDR3 protein is one row after TCRdb ran MiXCR on the RT-PCR reads. The repertoire holds about 700,000 distinct CDR3 sequences, with approximately 13% as singletons. The starting material was PBMCs from blood, obtained roughly 2 weeks before vaccination. The chain combines TRBV9 with TRBJ2-3, with 9 bases lining up with TRBD1. The TCR sequence derives from a man aged 50 or older who received an inactivated influenza vaccine. The CDR3 nucleotides read TGTGCCAGCAGCGCACGGACAGGGGGCACAGATACGCAGTATTTT. Its translation: CASSARTGGTDTQYF. Looking up the rest from reference TRBV9 and TRBJ2-3 gives the full variable domain: DSGVTQTPKHLITATGQRVTLRCSPRSGDLSVYWYQQSLDQGLQFLIQYYNGEERAKGNILERFSAQQFPDLHSELNLSSLELGDSALYFCASSARTGGTDTQYFGPGTRLTVL.